The rows below give T cell receptor beta chains drawn from one sample of a study of T cell changes during pregnancy in multiple sclerosis. The repertoire was sequenced with immunoSEQ multiplex PCR; TCRdb's copy has only in-frame clones and lacks some. The sample yields around 36,000 clones, roughly 90% seen once. This sample comprised CD8+ T cells from peripheral blood mononuclear cells, obtained in the first trimester of pregnancy. These receptors originate from a female donor with multiple sclerosis, enrolled in a pregnancy study. The CDR3 runs from the conserved cysteine through the conserved F or W. A D gene is named only where the DNA matches it firmly. Size values are once, few and many counts, or a class for expanded clones, and some rows have none.

>TRBJ1-2|TRBV18|TRBD1|NA
TGTGCCAGCTCACCGCCTGGACAGGGAGGAGCGGGCTACACCTTC
CASSPPGQGGAGYTF
>TRBJ1-2|TRBV27|NA|NA
TGTGCCAGCAGCGGGGGGAGGATTGGGACTAACTATGGCTACACCTTC
CASSGGRIGTNYGYTF
>TRBJ2-7|TRBV13|NA|NA
TGTGCCAGCAGCGAGGGCCGATACGAGCAGTACTTC
CASSEGRYEQYF
>TRBJ2-7|TRBV4-2|NA|once
TGTGCCAGCAGCCAATATCGCGGTGGATACGAGCAGTACTTC
CASSQYRGGYEQYF
>TRBJ2-3|TRBV5-6|NA|NA
TGTGCCAGCAGGGCGGGACTCGAGGAAGATACGCAGTATTTT
CASRAGLEEDTQYF
>TRBJ2-5|TRBV6-5|NA|NA
TGTGCCAGCAGTTACTCGATTTCCCACAGGGTAGAGACCCAGTACTTC
CASSYSISHRVETQYF
>TRBJ1-6|TRBV19|NA|NA
TGTGCCAGTAGCCTCTTTACAGGGTTTGATTCACCCCTCCACTTT
CASSLFTGFDSPLHF
>TRBJ2-1|TRBV10-2|NA|NA
TGCGCCAGCAGTGTCACAGTCTCCTACAATGAGCAGTTCTTC
CASSVTVSYNEQFF
>TRBJ2-3|TRBV9|NA|NA
TGTGCCAGCAGCCCCCGTAGGGGGGATACGCAGTATTTT
CASSPRRGDTQYF
>TRBJ1-2|TRBV6-4|TRBD1|NA
TGTGCCACCGCGGGGACAGGTTACTCCCTGGGGGGCTACACCTTC
CATAGTGYSLGGYTF
>TRBJ2-7|TRBV27|TRBD2|NA
TGTGCCAGCAGTGACCGGACTAGCGGACCCTACGAGCAGTACTTC
CASSDRTSGPYEQYF
>TRBJ2-7|TRBV6-1|TRBD2|once
TGTGCCAGCAGTGAAGACGGGAGGGCCTCCTACGAGCAGTACTTC
CASSEDGRASYEQYF
>TRBJ2-3|TRBV6-1|NA|once
TGTGCCAGCTTAGCGGCTAGCACAGATACGCAGTATTTT
CASLAASTDTQYF
>TRBJ1-1|TRBV2|NA|NA
TGTGCCAGCAGTGAGGAGAACAAGGCCGGACTACCACTGAAGCGCATACGTTTCTTT
CASSEENKAGLPLKRIRFF
>TRBJ2-5|TRBV27|NA|NA
TGTGCCAGCAGCTCTATCGGTCTCAACGAAGAGACCCAGTACTTC
CASSSIGLNEETQYF
>TRBJ2-3|TRBV11-2|TRBD1|few
TGTGCCAGCAGCTACGACAGGGACGCGCAGTATTTT
CASSYDRDAQYF
>TRBJ1-5|TRBV27|NA|NA
TGTGCCAGCAGTCCGGGACTGGGGCAGCCCCAGCATTTT
CASSPGLGQPQHF
>TRBJ2-7|TRBV4-1|NA|NA
TGCGCCAGCAGCCAAGGAAGTGCTAGACTGTCAGAGCAGTACTTC
CASSQGSARLSEQYF
>TRBJ1-1|TRBV6-1|NA|NA
TGTGCCACCAAGGAGGTAGCTGAAGCTTTCTTT
CATKEVAEAFF
>TRBJ1-2|TRBV9|NA|NA
TGTGCCAGCAGTGATGACAGCCTCTATGGCTACACCTTC
CASSDDSLYGYTF
>TRBJ1-1|TRBV6-5|NA|NA
TGTGCCAGCTTACCGACACTCATGAACACTGAAGCTTTCTTT
CASLPTLMNTEAFF
>TRBJ1-5|TRBV5-6|NA|once
TGTGCCAGCAGCTTGGGGGGGGATCAGCCCCAGCATTTT
CASSLGGDQPQHF
>TRBJ2-2|TRBV2|TRBD2|few
TGTGCCAGCAGTCCTAGCGGGGGGGCTAATGGCGGGGAGCTGTTTTTT
CASSPSGGANGGELFF
>TRBJ1-5|TRBV9|NA|NA
TGTGCCAGCAGCGGTCCAGAGGATCAGCCCCAGCATTTT
CASSGPEDQPQHF
>TRBJ1-5|TRBV4-1|TRBD1|NA
TGCGCCAGCAGCCCAGGGGGTAGCAATCAGCCCCAGCATTTT
CASSPGGSNQPQHF
>TRBJ2-1|TRBV7-9|TRBD2|NA
TGTGCCAGCAGCCATAGCGGGGTGTTCTACAATGAGCAGTTCTTC
CASSHSGVFYNEQFF
>TRBJ2-1|TRBV27|TRBD1|NA
TGTGCCAGCAGTTTCCTTTGGGACAGGGAAGGGCATGAGCAGTTCTTC
CASSFLWDREGHEQFF
>TRBJ1-4|TRBV5-6|TRBD1|NA
TGTGCCAGCAGCAACCAGGGGGCCGTTGGGGAAAAACTGTTTTTT
CASSNQGAVGEKLFF
>TRBJ1-6|TRBV25-1|TRBD1|NA
TGTGCCAGCGGCTGGGACAGGAGGGCTTCACCCCTCCACTTT
CASGWDRRASPLHF
>TRBJ2-3|TRBV7-6|TRBD1|NA
TGTGCCAGCAGCTCCATCCCCACATCCGGGACAGCGCCAGATACGCAGTATTTT
CASSSIPTSGTAPDTQYF
>TRBJ2-2|TRBV9|NA|NA
TGTGCCAGCAGCGTAGGTGGGGGAGGTACCGGGGAGCTGTTTTTT
CASSVGGGGTGELFF
>TRBJ2-1|TRBV4-2|TRBD2|NA
TGTGCCAGCAGCCAAGAAGGACGAGCTAGCGGGGGGGGTAATGAGCAGTTCTTC
CASSQEGRASGGGNEQFF
>TRBJ2-3|TRBV27|TRBD2|NA
TGTGCCAGCAGTTTATTGGGGACTAGCAGCACAGATACGCAGTATTTT
CASSLLGTSSTDTQYF
>TRBJ2-5|TRBV7-9|NA|medium-sized
TGTGCCAGCGATGGGCCACAAGAGACCCAGTACTTC
CASDGPQETQYF
>TRBJ1-6|TRBV5-1|NA|NA
TGCGCCAGCAGCTCCCGACAAGCAGCCGATAATTCACCCCTCCACTTT
CASSSRQAADNSPLHF
>TRBJ1-2|TRBV4-1|NA|NA
TGCGCCAGCAGCCAAGATCTCGCTGGCCCCCTCTTCTATGGCTACACCTTC
CASSQDLAGPLFYGYTF
>TRBJ1-5|TRBV7-6|NA|once
TGTGCCAGCAGCTTAGCGGGCAGGCTACAGCCCCAGCATTTT
CASSLAGRLQPQHF
>TRBJ2-7|TRBV5-6|NA|NA
TGTGCCAGCTCCCTACAGGCCTACGAGCAGTACTTC
CASSLQAYEQYF
>TRBJ2-1|TRBV7-8|NA|NA
TGTGCCAGCAGCCCGTATATGGCGGGGGCCCTCCCCACGCCCTACAATGAGCAGTTCTTC
CASSPYMAGALPTPYNEQFF
>TRBJ1-2|TRBV4-1|NA|NA
TGCGCCAGCAGGGAGCCGCTATCGAAGAACTATGGCTACACCTTC
CASREPLSKNYGYTF
>TRBJ2-5|TRBV2|TRBD1|NA
TGTGCCAGCAGTGCGACAGGGTTAGGGGAGACCCAGTACTTC
CASSATGLGETQYF
>TRBJ1-6|TRBV6-5|TRBD1|NA
TGTGCCAGCAGTTCAGGGGGAGACTCACCCCTCCACTTT
CASSSGGDSPLHF
>TRBJ2-1|TRBV4-2|TRBD2|NA
TGTGCCAGCAGCCAAGAGGAGCGGGGGGCGTACAATGAGCAGTTCTTC
CASSQEERGAYNEQFF
>TRBJ2-2|TRBV11-2|NA|NA
TGTGCCAGCGAGGGGGTCAACACCGGGGAGCTGTTTTTT
CASEGVNTGELFF
>TRBJ2-1|TRBV11-2|NA|NA
TGTGCCAGCAGCTTAGATCGCGGGGAAGTAATTGAGCAGTTCTTC
CASSLDRGEVIEQFF
>TRBJ2-7|TRBV9|TRBD1|NA
TGTGCCAGCAGCGCCCCGGGACAGGGCTACGAGCAGTACTTC
CASSAPGQGYEQYF
>TRBJ1-4|TRBV13|NA|NA
TGTGCCAGCACAACAGGGTCCAATGAAAAACTGTTTTTT
CASTTGSNEKLFF
>TRBJ2-7|TRBV30|TRBD1|NA
TGTGCCTGGTTGGGAGGACAGGGGATTCCCTACGAGCAGTACTTC
CAWLGGQGIPYEQYF
>TRBJ2-2|TRBV7-6|TRBD2|NA
TGTGCCAGCAGCTACCTAGCGGGGGAAACGACCGGGGAGCTGTTTTTT
CASSYLAGETTGELFF
>TRBJ1-1|TRBV30|NA|NA
TGTGCCTGGAGTGTAGGGCCCCAGGGGTGGGGATTGGACACTGAAGCTTTCTTT
CAWSVGPQGWGLDTEAFF
>TRBJ1-6|TRBV4-2|NA|NA
TGTGCCAGCAGCCAAGATGGGCCGAGCGGGGAAAATTCACCCCTCCACTTT
CASSQDGPSGENSPLHF
>TRBJ1-4|TRBV7-6|NA|NA
TGTGCCAGCAGCATCGACAGTGAAAAACTGTTTTTT
CASSIDSEKLFF
>TRBJ1-3|TRBV15|TRBD1|NA
TGTGCCACCAGCAGAGGTTGGGACAGGGCCTCTACTGGAAACACCATATATTTT
CATSRGWDRASTGNTIYF
>TRBJ2-5|TRBV15|NA|NA
TGTGCCACCAGCAATAAGGGGATTGGGACCCAGTACTTC
CATSNKGIGTQYF
>TRBJ2-1|TRBV29-1|NA|NA
TGCAGCGTTGAAGGTCAAGGGGGACATTCCCACAATGAGCAGTTCTTC
CSVEGQGGHSHNEQFF